These 9 T cell receptor beta chains came from one sample sequenced in a study of radiotherapy plus CTLA-4 blockade in lung cancer (dated by TCRdb to the late 2010s). Library preparation was by the immunoSEQ multiplex PCR assay. TCRdb's version of the immuneACCESS table is confined to in-frame rearrangements and falls short of the full clone set. An unresolved V gene accounts for under half of the shortfall where checked; the remainder is of unknown origin. The sample table holds roughly 77,000 clones, of which nearly 75% were seen once. The top ten hold 8% to 10% of the sample. The sample consisted of peripheral blood, taken from a patient treated with radiotherapy plus ipilimumab. The receptors shown here come from a human donor with non-small cell lung cancer whose response to radiotherapy plus ipilimumab could not be evaluated.

This clone was seen a single time. The rearrangement joins TRBV7-8 to TRBJ2-2; D uncertain. Trimming left V 4 bases short and J 7 bases short, with 7 bases between. Per germline, CDR1 SGHVS and CDR2 FQNEAQ. The CDR3 totals 12 residues. The CDR3 region is CASSSLYGELFF. The CDR3 DNA is TGTGCCAGCAGCTCCTTATACGGGGAGCTGTTTTTT. The full variable domain, in which reference TRBV7-8 and TRBJ2-2 provide the parts outside the CDR3, is GAGVSQSPRYKVAKRGQDVALRCDPISGHVSLFWYQQALGQGPEFLTYFQNEAQLDKSGLPSDRFFAERPEGSVSTLKIQRTQQEDSAVYLCASSSLYGELFFGEGSRLTVL.

J is TRBJ1-5 and V is TRBV4-3; D gene uncertain. V was shortened by 0 bases and J by 5 bases, with 14 bases between the two germline ends. The CDR3 loop spans 16 amino acids. Germline V gene lookup returns CDR1 LGHNA and CDR2 YSLEER. CDR3 loop: CASSQDYMAFYQPQHF. The CDR3 coding sequence is TGCGCCAGCAGCCAAGATTATATGGCCTTTTATCAGCCCCAGCATTTT.

The rearrangement joins TRBV7-2 to TRBJ2-5; 7 nucleotides agree with TRBD1. The CDR3 is made up of 15 amino acids. V lost 2 bases, J lost 5 bases, and 8 bases stayed unmatched. In germline, CDR1 is SGHTA, CDR2 FQGNSA. The CDR3 DNA reads TGTGCCAGCAGCTTACAGGGGACAGTCTACGAGACCCAGTACTTC. The encoded protein is CASSLQGTVYETQYF.

The sample holds a few counts of this clone. The V call is TRBV7-2, the J call TRBJ2-7, with D possibly TRBD1 on 6 matching bases. The CDR3 covers 14 residues. CDR1 and CDR2 (germline): SGHTA, FQGNSA. Trimming shortened V by 5 bases and J by 2 bases, and 13 bases separated the two germline ends. The CDR3 DNA follows: TGTGCCAGCAGCCAATATCAGGGGCCCTACGAGCAGTACTTC. It is translated as CASSQYQGPYEQYF.

V gene TRBV7-8 combines with J gene TRBJ1-1, with TRBD1 identical over 8 bases. The CDR3 length is 17 residues. Germline V gives CDR1 SGHVS, CDR2 FQNEAQ. Trimming took 3 bases from V and 1 from J; bases not matched to a gene: 10. The CDR3 loop is CASSFLVDRVKNTEAFF. The CDR3 region has the DNA TGTGCCAGCAGCTTTTTAGTGGACAGGGTGAAGAACACTGAAGCTTTCTTT.

This sequence joins TRBV2 and TRBJ2-3, with 7 bases aligning to TRBD2. The CDR3 is 13 amino acids. V gave up 8 bases and J gave up 2 bases; unmatched junction bases: 4. In germline, CDR1 is SNHLY, CDR2 FYNNEI. The CDR3 loop reads CASLAEVTDTQYF. As DNA, the CDR3 is TGTGCCAGCCTAGCGGAAGTCACAGATACGCAGTATTTT.

The rearrangement uses TRBV5-4 and TRBJ1-2; D is undetermined. This CDR3 spans 16 amino acids. Trimming stripped 4 bases from V and 4 bases from J, with 20 bases between. In germline, CDR1 is SGHNT, CDR2 YYREEE (reference sequence). The CDR3 DNA is TGTGCCAGCAGCCCCCCGGGTGGAGCGACCCGCTATGGCTACACCTTC. This sequence encodes CASSPPGGATRYGYTF. Using reference TRBV5-4 and TRBJ1-2 for the parts outside the CDR3, the full variable domain is ETGVTQSPTHLIKTRGQQVTLRCSSQSGHNTVSWYQQALGQGPQFIFQYYREEENGRGNFPPRFSGLQFPNYSSELNVNALELDDSALYLCASSPPGGATRYGYTFGSGTRLTVV.

The gene calls are TRBV6-5 and TRBJ2-7; D may be TRBD2 (6 bases). Germline assignment: CDR1 MNHEY and CDR2 SVGAGI. This CDR3 is built from 14 residues. V was clipped by 7 bases and J by 6 bases, with 19 bases between them. The CDR3 is CASTLVRGEVEQYF. The CDR3 DNA reads TGTGCCAGCACCCTCGTAAGAGGGGAGGTCGAGCAGTACTTC.

The CDR3 reads CARDRVEGETQYF. DNA for the CDR3: TGTGCCAGAGACAGGGTGGAGGGCGAGACCCAGTACTTC. The gene calls are TRBV30 and TRBJ2-5; possibly TRBD1 for D (7 bases). This CDR3 comprises 13 residues. V gave up 8 bases and J gave up 5 bases, with 18 bases separating them. Germline V lookup: CDR1 GTSNPN, CDR2 SVGIG (reference sequence).